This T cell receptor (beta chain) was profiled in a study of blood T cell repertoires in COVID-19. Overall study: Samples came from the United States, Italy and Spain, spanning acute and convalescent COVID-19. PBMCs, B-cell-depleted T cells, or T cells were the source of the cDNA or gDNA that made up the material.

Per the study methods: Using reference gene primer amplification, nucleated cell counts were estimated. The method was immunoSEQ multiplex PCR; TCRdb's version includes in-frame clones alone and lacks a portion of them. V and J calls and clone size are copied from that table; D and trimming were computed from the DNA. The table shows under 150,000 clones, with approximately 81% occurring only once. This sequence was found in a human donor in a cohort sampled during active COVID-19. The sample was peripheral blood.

The CDR3 region is CASSLQNYGYTF. The CDR3 bases are TGTGCCAGCAGTTTACAGAACTATGGCTACACCTTC. V and J are TRBV6-5 and TRBJ1-2; the D is unclear. V lost 4 bases, J lost 2 bases, and 5 bases lay in between. CDR1 and CDR2 (germline): MNHEY, SVGAGI. The CDR3 is made up of 12 amino acids.